A selection of T cell receptor beta chains follows, all from one sample in a study of blood T cells in healthy people across ages. TCRdb ran MiXCR on the 5' RACE reads and lists one entry per CDR3 protein. The sample yields about 400,000 distinct CDR3 sequences, about 49% seen once. Sample: blood. Source of these receptors: a man aged 55 to 70 in good health. The CDR3 runs from the conserved cysteine through the conserved F or W. Each record gives: clone size, D gene, J gene, V gene, CDR3 protein, CDR3 DNA. A D gene is named only where the DNA matches it firmly. The size entry is marked missing in some rows and otherwise reads once, few, many or a size class.

abundance: NA; d_gene: NA; j_gene: TRBJ2-1; v_gene: TRBV4-2; CDR3aa: CASSQASTDQKYNEQFF; CDR3nt: TGTGCCAGCAGCCAGGCGTCGACAGACCAAAAATACAATGAGCAGTTCTTC
abundance: many; d_gene: NA; j_gene: TRBJ2-7; v_gene: TRBV20-1; CDR3aa: CSARGPGAGYEQYF; CDR3nt: TGCAGTGCTAGAGGGCCCGGGGCGGGCTACGAGCAGTACTTC
abundance: NA; d_gene: NA; j_gene: TRBJ1-2; v_gene: TRBV12-3/TRBV12-4; CDR3aa: CASSFPMGGYTF; CDR3nt: TGTGCCAGCAGTTTCCCCATGGGCGGCTACACCTTC
abundance: NA; d_gene: NA; j_gene: TRBJ2-3; v_gene: TRBV5-1; CDR3aa: CASSLIGQSPDTQYF; CDR3nt: TGCGCCAGCAGCTTGATTGGACAGAGTCCAGATACGCAGTATTTT
abundance: few; d_gene: TRBD2; j_gene: TRBJ2-3; v_gene: TRBV25-1; CDR3aa: CASSRGGNTDTQYF; CDR3nt: TGTGCCAGCAGTCGGGGGGGAAACACAGATACGCAGTATTTT
abundance: NA; d_gene: TRBD2; j_gene: TRBJ2-1; v_gene: TRBV7-9; CDR3aa: CASSPSGASNEQFF; CDR3nt: TGTGCCAGCAGCCCGAGCGGGGCGTCCAATGAGCAGTTCTTC
abundance: NA; d_gene: NA; j_gene: TRBJ2-3; v_gene: TRBV29-1; CDR3aa: CSATSGRGSTDTQYF; CDR3nt: TGCAGCGCCACCTCTGGGCGGGGAAGCACAGATACGCAGTATTTT
abundance: NA; d_gene: NA; j_gene: TRBJ2-6; v_gene: TRBV27; CDR3aa: CASSPLPITSGANVLTF; CDR3nt: TGTGCCAGCAGTCCTCTCCCCATCACCTCTGGGGCCAACGTCCTGACTTTC
abundance: NA; d_gene: TRBD2; j_gene: TRBJ2-5; v_gene: TRBV11-2; CDR3aa: CACSSGLAGKETQYF; CDR3nt: TGTGCCTGCAGCTCAGGACTAGCGGGGAAAGAGACCCAGTACTTC
abundance: many; d_gene: NA; j_gene: TRBJ2-1; v_gene: TRBV7-2; CDR3aa: CASRQGPGEQFF; CDR3nt: TGTGCCAGCAGACAAGGACCAGGGGAGCAGTTCTTC
abundance: NA; d_gene: TRBD2; j_gene: TRBJ2-6; v_gene: TRBV6-6; CDR3aa: CASTTSGGAEANVLTF; CDR3nt: TGTGCCAGCACCACAAGCGGGGGGGCTGAGGCCAACGTCCTGACTTTC
abundance: NA; d_gene: NA; j_gene: TRBJ2-5; v_gene: TRBV3-1; CDR3aa: CASSQAGAGPKKETQYF; CDR3nt: TGTGCCAGCAGCCAAGCTGGGGCCGGTCCAAAGAAAGAGACCCAGTACTTC
abundance: NA; d_gene: NA; j_gene: TRBJ2-4; v_gene: TRBV5-1; CDR3aa: CASSIGQNIQYF; CDR3nt: TGCGCCAGCAGTATCGGACAGAACATTCAGTACTTC
abundance: NA; d_gene: NA; j_gene: TRBJ2-3; v_gene: TRBV6-5; CDR3aa: CASSYGLTGGDTQYF; CDR3nt: TGTGCCAGCAGTTATGGGTTAACTGGGGGAGATACGCAGTATTTT
abundance: few; d_gene: NA; j_gene: TRBJ2-7; v_gene: TRBV6-2/TRBV6-3; CDR3aa: CAAGETQSSYEQYF; CDR3nt: TGTGCCGCAGGGGAGACACAGAGCTCCTACGAGCAGTACTTC
abundance: NA; d_gene: NA; j_gene: TRBJ2-1; v_gene: TRBV20-1; CDR3aa: CSARDLSGSSYNEQFF; CDR3nt: TGCAGTGCTAGAGATCTGAGCGGCAGCTCCTACAATGAGCAGTTCTTC
abundance: few; d_gene: NA; j_gene: TRBJ1-1; v_gene: TRBV10-3; CDR3aa: CAISDTSYTEAFF; CDR3nt: TGTGCCATCAGTGACACAAGCTACACTGAAGCTTTCTTT
abundance: few; d_gene: TRBD2; j_gene: TRBJ2-1; v_gene: TRBV7-2; CDR3aa: CASQLAGGVNEQFF; CDR3nt: TGTGCCAGCCAACTAGCGGGAGGCGTCAATGAGCAGTTCTTC
abundance: few; d_gene: TRBD2; j_gene: TRBJ2-1; v_gene: TRBV4-2; CDR3aa: CASSQDSGTSGSNEQFF; CDR3nt: TGTGCCAGCAGCCAGGACTCCGGGACTAGCGGGAGTAATGAGCAGTTCTTC
abundance: NA; d_gene: NA; j_gene: TRBJ2-3; v_gene: TRBV12-3/TRBV12-4; CDR3aa: CASSGAPLADTQYF; CDR3nt: TGTGCCAGCAGTGGCGCGCCTTTAGCAGATACGCAGTATTTT
abundance: NA; d_gene: NA; j_gene: TRBJ2-7; v_gene: TRBV7-2; CDR3aa: CASSIHGEQYF; CDR3nt: TGTGCCAGCAGCATCCACGGCGAGCAGTACTTC
abundance: NA; d_gene: NA; j_gene: TRBJ2-1; v_gene: TRBV29-1; CDR3aa: CSVDRASSSYNEQFF; CDR3nt: TGCAGCGTTGACCGAGCTTCGAGCTCCTACAATGAGCAGTTCTTC
abundance: once; d_gene: TRBD2; j_gene: TRBJ2-1; v_gene: TRBV27; CDR3aa: CASRRTSGSRYNEQFF; CDR3nt: TGTGCCAGCAGGAGGACTAGCGGGAGTAGGTACAATGAGCAGTTCTTC
abundance: NA; d_gene: TRBD2; j_gene: TRBJ2-7; v_gene: TRBV4-3; CDR3aa: CASSQDLASGGSYEQYF; CDR3nt: TGCGCCAGCAGCCAAGATCTCGCTAGCGGGGGATCCTACGAGCAGTACTTC
abundance: NA; d_gene: TRBD2; j_gene: TRBJ2-3; v_gene: TRBV27; CDR3aa: CASSPSTSGMSDTQYF; CDR3nt: TGTGCCAGCAGTCCCTCGACTAGCGGGATGTCAGATACGCAGTATTTT
abundance: NA; d_gene: TRBD1; j_gene: TRBJ2-1; v_gene: TRBV11-2; CDR3aa: CASSSRGRRGGEQFF; CDR3nt: TGTGCCAGCAGCTCCAGGGGGCGCCGAGGGGGTGAGCAGTTCTTC
abundance: NA; d_gene: TRBD1; j_gene: TRBJ1-2; v_gene: TRBV6-5; CDR3aa: CASSRQGARYGYTF; CDR3nt: TGTGCCAGCAGTCGACAGGGGGCCAGGTATGGCTACACCTTC
abundance: NA; d_gene: TRBD1; j_gene: TRBJ2-7; v_gene: TRBV4-3; CDR3aa: CASSQDRFRSYEQYF; CDR3nt: TGCGCCAGCAGCCAGGACAGGTTTAGGTCCTACGAGCAGTACTTC
abundance: NA; d_gene: NA; j_gene: TRBJ1-2; v_gene: TRBV6-5; CDR3aa: CASMRRGGYTF; CDR3nt: TGTGCCAGCATGCGGAGGGGTGGCTACACCTTC
abundance: NA; d_gene: TRBD1; j_gene: TRBJ2-7; v_gene: TRBV27; CDR3aa: CASSSAPFPGGEQYF; CDR3nt: TGTGCCAGCAGTTCCGCACCGTTCCCAGGGGGCGAGCAGTACTTC
abundance: few; d_gene: TRBD2; j_gene: TRBJ2-7; v_gene: TRBV28; CDR3aa: CASSLTLPTSAYYEQYF; CDR3nt: TGTGCCAGCAGTTTAACCCTCCCGACTAGCGCCTACTACGAGCAGTACTTC
abundance: few; d_gene: NA; j_gene: TRBJ2-5; v_gene: TRBV20-1; CDR3aa: CSAGDSRGETQYF; CDR3nt: TGCAGTGCTGGGGACTCCAGAGGGGAGACCCAGTACTTC
abundance: NA; d_gene: NA; j_gene: TRBJ1-3; v_gene: TRBV4-3; CDR3aa: CASSQDSTGNTIYF; CDR3nt: TGCGCCAGCAGTCAAGATTCTACTGGAAACACCATATATTTT
abundance: NA; d_gene: TRBD1; j_gene: TRBJ2-1; v_gene: TRBV11-2; CDR3aa: CASSPRQGQTAQFF; CDR3nt: TGTGCCAGCAGCCCCCGACAGGGGCAAACGGCACAGTTCTTC
abundance: NA; d_gene: NA; j_gene: TRBJ2-1; v_gene: TRBV20-1; CDR3aa: CSARDPRPSYNEQFF; CDR3nt: TGCAGTGCTAGAGATCCCCGGCCCTCCTACAATGAGCAGTTCTTC
abundance: NA; d_gene: NA; j_gene: TRBJ2-1; v_gene: TRBV6-2/TRBV6-3; CDR3aa: CASSRTDYNEQFF; CDR3nt: TGTGCCAGCAGTAGGACGGATTACAATGAGCAGTTCTTC
abundance: NA; d_gene: NA; j_gene: TRBJ2-5; v_gene: TRBV3-1; CDR3aa: CASSHGNLIRTYF; CDR3nt: TGTGCCAGCAGCCATGGTAACTTGATAAGGACGTACTTC
abundance: NA; d_gene: TRBD1; j_gene: TRBJ2-5; v_gene: TRBV7-9; CDR3aa: CASSPGTGVNQETQYF; CDR3nt: TGTGCCAGCAGCCCGGGGACAGGGGTGAACCAAGAGACCCAGTACTTC
abundance: NA; d_gene: NA; j_gene: TRBJ2-7; v_gene: TRBV14; CDR3aa: CASRSTASLGEQYF; CDR3nt: TGTGCCAGCAGATCCACAGCCAGCCTCGGCGAGCAGTACTTC
abundance: few; d_gene: NA; j_gene: TRBJ2-1; v_gene: TRBV20-1; CDR3aa: CSARDRLAPSHEQFF; CDR3nt: TGCAGTGCTAGAGATCGGCTAGCGCCGTCCCATGAGCAGTTCTTC
abundance: NA; d_gene: TRBD2; j_gene: TRBJ2-3; v_gene: TRBV7-2; CDR3aa: CASSSSGGADTQYF; CDR3nt: TGTGCCAGCAGCTCCAGCGGGGGGGCCGATACGCAGTATTTT
abundance: NA; d_gene: TRBD1; j_gene: TRBJ2-5; v_gene: TRBV20-1; CDR3aa: CSARERTGWETQYF; CDR3nt: TGCAGTGCTAGAGAACGGACAGGTTGGGAGACCCAGTACTTC
abundance: NA; d_gene: NA; j_gene: TRBJ2-1; v_gene: TRBV21-1; CDR3aa: CASNSGGGIEQFF; CDR3nt: TGTGCCAGCAACAGCGGGGGGGGGATTGAGCAGTTCTTC
abundance: many; d_gene: TRBD1; j_gene: TRBJ1-1; v_gene: TRBV27; CDR3aa: CASSWGQGGSWSTEAFF; CDR3nt: TGTGCCAGCAGTTGGGGACAGGGGGGTTCTTGGAGCACTGAAGCTTTCTTT
abundance: many; d_gene: NA; j_gene: TRBJ1-5; v_gene: TRBV28; CDR3aa: CASSSPRGAGNQPQHF; CDR3nt: TGTGCCAGCAGTTCCCCCCGGGGGGCGGGCAATCAGCCCCAGCATTTT
abundance: NA; d_gene: TRBD2; j_gene: TRBJ2-3; v_gene: TRBV12-3/TRBV12-4; CDR3aa: CASTPLAGDPDTQYF; CDR3nt: TGTGCCAGCACCCCGCTAGCGGGGGACCCAGATACGCAGTATTTT
abundance: NA; d_gene: TRBD2; j_gene: TRBJ2-5; v_gene: TRBV24-1; CDR3aa: CATGTGLAGGPRGETQYF; CDR3nt: TGTGCCACCGGCACGGGACTAGCGGGAGGGCCCCGAGGTGAGACCCAGTACTTC
abundance: NA; d_gene: TRBD2; j_gene: TRBJ2-1; v_gene: TRBV20-1; CDR3aa: CSASPSGSGNEQFF; CDR3nt: TGCAGTGCTAGTCCCAGCGGGAGTGGGAATGAGCAGTTCTTC
abundance: NA; d_gene: NA; j_gene: TRBJ2-1; v_gene: TRBV4-2; CDR3aa: CASSQGINEQFF; CDR3nt: TGTGCCAGCAGCCAAGGGATCAATGAGCAGTTCTTC
abundance: many; d_gene: NA; j_gene: TRBJ2-1; v_gene: TRBV3-1; CDR3aa: CASSQGAAPNEQFF; CDR3nt: TGTGCCAGCAGCCAAGGCGCTGCTCCCAATGAGCAGTTCTTC
abundance: NA; d_gene: TRBD2; j_gene: TRBJ2-3; v_gene: TRBV7-9; CDR3aa: CASSLSGAGLTDTQYF; CDR3nt: TGTGCCAGCAGCTTATCCGGAGCGGGGCTCACAGATACGCAGTATTTT
abundance: NA; d_gene: TRBD1; j_gene: TRBJ1-1; v_gene: TRBV5-5; CDR3aa: CASSFDRGYTEAFF; CDR3nt: TGTGCCAGCAGTTTCGACAGGGGATACACTGAAGCTTTCTTT